The following is a TCR beta chain sequence with its context. Antigen specificity is unknown. The sample comes from a study of T cells in localized non-small cell lung cancer. Broader study findings: There was higher T cell clonality in uninvolved adjacent lung than in tumor, and it was highest there. Paired adjacent lung recovered a median about 60 of the top 100 tumor clones. Blood T cell density predicted longer survival; adjacent-lung clonality, shorter.

Clones were read by immunoSEQ multiplex PCR, and TCRdb kept only the in-frame ones, dropping some. The table includes about 78,000 clones, 84% detected once. CDR1 and CDR2 (germline): MDHEN, SYDVKM. This CDR3 is built from 16 residues. The ends lost 6 bases at V and 2 bases at J; junction bases unmatched: 11. The sequence was obtained from a man between 40 and 70 years old with stage I lung adenocarcinoma. The sequences come from peripheral blood, collected before any cancer treatment. The chain combines TRBV28 with TRBJ2-3, with 7 bases that match TRBD1. The DNA for the CDR3 is TGTGCCAGCAGCGAGAGGACAGGTTGGTCCACAGATACGCAGTATTTT. Encoded protein: CASSERTGWSTDTQYF.